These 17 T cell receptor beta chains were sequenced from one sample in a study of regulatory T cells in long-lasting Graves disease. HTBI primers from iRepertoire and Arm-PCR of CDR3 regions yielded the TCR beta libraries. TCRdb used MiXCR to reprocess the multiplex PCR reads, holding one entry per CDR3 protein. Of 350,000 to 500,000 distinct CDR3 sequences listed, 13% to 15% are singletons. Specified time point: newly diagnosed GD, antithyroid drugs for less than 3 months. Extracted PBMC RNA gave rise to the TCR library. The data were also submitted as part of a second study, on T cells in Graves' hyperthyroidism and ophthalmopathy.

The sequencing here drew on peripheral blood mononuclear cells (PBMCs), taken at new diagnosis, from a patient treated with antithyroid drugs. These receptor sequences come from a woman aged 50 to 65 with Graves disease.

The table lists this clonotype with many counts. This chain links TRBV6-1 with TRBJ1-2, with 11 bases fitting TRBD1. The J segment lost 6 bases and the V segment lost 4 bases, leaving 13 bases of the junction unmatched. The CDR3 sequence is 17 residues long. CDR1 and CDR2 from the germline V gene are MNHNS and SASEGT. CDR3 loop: CASSGPGTGGFGNGYTF. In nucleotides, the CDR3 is TGTGCCAGCAGTGGTCCCGGGACAGGGGGTTTTGGCAATGGCTACACCTTC.

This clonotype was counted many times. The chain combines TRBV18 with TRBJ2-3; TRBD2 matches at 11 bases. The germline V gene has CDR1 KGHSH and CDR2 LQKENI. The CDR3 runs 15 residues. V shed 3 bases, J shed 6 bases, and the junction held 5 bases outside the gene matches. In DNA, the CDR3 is TGTGCCAGCTCACCGCCTAGCGGGAGGTTGGATACGCAGTATTTT. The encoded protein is CASSPPSGRLDTQYF.

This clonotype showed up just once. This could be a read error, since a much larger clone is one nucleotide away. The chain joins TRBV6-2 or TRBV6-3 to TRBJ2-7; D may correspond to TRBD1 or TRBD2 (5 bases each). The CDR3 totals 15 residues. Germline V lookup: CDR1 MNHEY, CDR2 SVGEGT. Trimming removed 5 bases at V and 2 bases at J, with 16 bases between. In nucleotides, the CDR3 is TGTGCCAGCAGTGAGGGGATAGGGAGCACCTACGAGCAGTACTTC. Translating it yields CASSEGIGSTYEQYF.

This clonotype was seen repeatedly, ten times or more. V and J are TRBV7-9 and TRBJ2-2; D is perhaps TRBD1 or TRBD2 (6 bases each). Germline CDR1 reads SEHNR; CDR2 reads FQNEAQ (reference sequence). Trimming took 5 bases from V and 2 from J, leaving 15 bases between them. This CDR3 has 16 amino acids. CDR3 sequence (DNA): TGTGCCAGCAGCACGGTGGGGGGCCGAAACACCGGGGAGCTGTTTTTT. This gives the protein CASSTVGGRNTGELFF.

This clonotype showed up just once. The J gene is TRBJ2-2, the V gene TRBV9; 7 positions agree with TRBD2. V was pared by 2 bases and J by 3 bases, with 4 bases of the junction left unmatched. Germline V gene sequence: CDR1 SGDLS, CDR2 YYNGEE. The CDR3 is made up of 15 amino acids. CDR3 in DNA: TGTGCCAGCAGCGTGGGCGGGAGAGACACCGGGGAGCTGTTTTTT. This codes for CASSVGGRDTGELFF. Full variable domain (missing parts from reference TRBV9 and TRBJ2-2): DSGVTQTPKHLITATGQRVTLRCSPRSGDLSVYWYQQSLDQGLQFLIQYYNGEERAKGNILERFSAQQFPDLHSELNLSSLELGDSALYFCASSVGGRDTGELFFGEGSRLTVL.

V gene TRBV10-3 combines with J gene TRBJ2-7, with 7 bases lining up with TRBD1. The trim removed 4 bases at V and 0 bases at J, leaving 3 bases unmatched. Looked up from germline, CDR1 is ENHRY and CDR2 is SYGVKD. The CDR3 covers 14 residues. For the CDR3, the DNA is TGTGCCATCAGTGCAGACAGGGACTCCTACGAGCAGTACTTC. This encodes CAISADRDSYEQYF.

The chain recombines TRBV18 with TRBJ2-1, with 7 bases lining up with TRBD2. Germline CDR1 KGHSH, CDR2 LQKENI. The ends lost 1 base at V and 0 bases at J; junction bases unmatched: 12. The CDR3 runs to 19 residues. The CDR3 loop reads CASSPLLTSARSSYNEQFF. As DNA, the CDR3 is TGTGCCAGCTCACCACTCCTAACTAGCGCGAGGTCCTCCTACAATGAGCAGTTCTTC.

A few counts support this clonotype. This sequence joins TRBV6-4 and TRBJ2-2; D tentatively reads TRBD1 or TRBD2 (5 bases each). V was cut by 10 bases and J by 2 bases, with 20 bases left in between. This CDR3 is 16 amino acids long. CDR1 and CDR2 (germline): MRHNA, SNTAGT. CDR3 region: CATRADGTENTGELFF. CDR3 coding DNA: TGTGCCACCCGAGCAGATGGGACGGAAAACACCGGGGAGCTGTTTTTT.

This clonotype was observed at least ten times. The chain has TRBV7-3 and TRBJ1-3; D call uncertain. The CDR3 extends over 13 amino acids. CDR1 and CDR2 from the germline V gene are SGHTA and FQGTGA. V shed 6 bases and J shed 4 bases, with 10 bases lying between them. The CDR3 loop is CASSQVPGNTIYF. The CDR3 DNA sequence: TGTGCCAGCAGTCAGGTCCCGGGAAACACCATATATTTT.

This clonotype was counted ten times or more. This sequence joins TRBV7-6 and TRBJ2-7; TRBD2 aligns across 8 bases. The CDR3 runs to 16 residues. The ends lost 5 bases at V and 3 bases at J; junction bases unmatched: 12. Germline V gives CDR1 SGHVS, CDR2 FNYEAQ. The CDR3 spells CASSPPGTRNYYEQYF. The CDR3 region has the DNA TGTGCCAGCAGCCCGCCCGGGACTAGGAATTACTACGAGCAGTACTTC. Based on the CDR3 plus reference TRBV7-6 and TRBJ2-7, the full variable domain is GAGVSQSPRYKVTKRGQDVALRCDPISGHVSLYWYRQALGQGPEFLTYFNYEAQQDKSGLPNDRFSAERPEGSISTLTIQRTEQRDSAMYRCASSPPGTRNYYEQYFGPGTRLTVT.

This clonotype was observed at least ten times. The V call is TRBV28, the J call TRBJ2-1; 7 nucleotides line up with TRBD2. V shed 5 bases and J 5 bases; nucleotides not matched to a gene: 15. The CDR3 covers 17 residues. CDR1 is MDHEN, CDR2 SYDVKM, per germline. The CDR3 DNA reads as TGTGCCAGCAGTCTCCTGCAGGGACTAACCTTAAACAATGAGCAGTTCTTC. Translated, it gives CASSLLQGLTLNNEQFF.

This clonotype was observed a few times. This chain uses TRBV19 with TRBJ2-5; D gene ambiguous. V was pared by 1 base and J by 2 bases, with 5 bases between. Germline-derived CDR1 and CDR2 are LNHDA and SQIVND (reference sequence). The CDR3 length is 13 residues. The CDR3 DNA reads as TGTGCCAGTAGTATAGCTAGACAAGAGACCCAGTACTTC. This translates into CASSIARQETQYF. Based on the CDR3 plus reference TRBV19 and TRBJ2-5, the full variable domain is DGGITQSPKYLFRKEGQNVTLSCEQNLNHDAMYWYRQDPGQGLRLIYYSQIVNDFQKGDIAEGYSVSREKKESFPLTVTSAQKNPTAFYLCASSIARQETQYFGPGTRLLVL.

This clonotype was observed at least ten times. The CDR3 DNA sequence: TGTGCCAGCAAACTCCCGCCGAATGAAAAACTGTTTTTT. This sequence encodes CASKLPPNEKLFF. The V gene is TRBV2, the J gene TRBJ1-4, with D unresolved. V was trimmed by 7 bases and J by 5 bases, leaving 11 bases between them. Germline-derived CDR1 and CDR2 are SNHLY and FYNNEI. This CDR3 has 13 residues.

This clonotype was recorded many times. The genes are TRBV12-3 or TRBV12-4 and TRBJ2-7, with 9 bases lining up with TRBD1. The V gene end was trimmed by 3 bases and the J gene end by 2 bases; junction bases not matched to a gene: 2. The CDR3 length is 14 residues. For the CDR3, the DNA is TGTGCCAGCAGTTTCACAGGGGGCACCTACGAGCAGTACTTC. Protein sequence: CASSFTGGTYEQYF.

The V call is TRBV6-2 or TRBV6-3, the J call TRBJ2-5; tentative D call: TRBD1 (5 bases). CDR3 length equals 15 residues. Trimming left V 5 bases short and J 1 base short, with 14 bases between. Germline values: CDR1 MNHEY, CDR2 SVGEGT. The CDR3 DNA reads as TGTGCCAGCAGTGAAAACCAGGGCCCCCAAGAGACCCAGTACTTC. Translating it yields CASSENQGPQETQYF.

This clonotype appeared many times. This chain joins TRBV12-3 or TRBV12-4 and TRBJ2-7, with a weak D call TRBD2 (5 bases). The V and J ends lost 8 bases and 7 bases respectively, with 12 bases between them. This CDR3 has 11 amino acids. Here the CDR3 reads CASGTGEEQYF. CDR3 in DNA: TGTGCCAGCGGAACCGGGGAGGAGCAGTACTTC.

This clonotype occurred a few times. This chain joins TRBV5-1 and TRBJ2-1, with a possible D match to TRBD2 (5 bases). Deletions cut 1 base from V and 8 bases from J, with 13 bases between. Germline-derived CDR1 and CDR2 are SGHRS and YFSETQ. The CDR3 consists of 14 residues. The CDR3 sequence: CASSLTEGSYEQFF. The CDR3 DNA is TGCGCCAGCAGCTTGACCGAGGGCTCGTATGAGCAGTTCTTC.